The 17 T cell receptor beta chains below all came from one sample that was sequenced in a study of blood T cell repertoires in COVID-19. Sequenced by immunoSEQ multiplex PCR; TCRdb stores in-frame clones only, minus some. The profile shows about 210,000 clones, approximately 80% of them singletons. Sample: PBMCs or T cells enriched from blood (not recorded which). These receptors all stem from a woman between 45 and 60 years old with acute COVID-19.

The rearrangement joins TRBV4-3 to TRBJ1-5; no firm D call. The CDR3 has 15 residues. Trimming left V 0 bases short and J 3 bases short, with 9 bases between. Germline V lookup: CDR1 LGHNA, CDR2 YSLEER. The CDR3 spells CASSQDIAYNQPQHF. CDR3 in DNA: TGCGCCAGCAGCCAAGATATTGCCTACAATCAGCCCCAGCATTTT.

This chain connects TRBV19 to TRBJ1-5; maybe TRBD1 (6 bases). Per germline, CDR1 LNHDA and CDR2 SQIVND (reference sequence). V lost 4 bases and J lost 0, with 10 bases in between. The CDR3 is 15 amino acids. The CDR3: CASSTDSYSNQPQHF. DNA for the CDR3: TGTGCCAGTAGTACGGACAGTTATAGCAATCAGCCCCAGCATTTT.

The CDR3 sequence is CASSVYGGTYQETQYF. In DNA, the CDR3 is TGTGCCAGCAGCGTATACGGGGGGACGTACCAAGAGACCCAGTACTTC. The chain combines TRBV9 with TRBJ2-5; 7 positions match TRBD2. The trim removed 1 base at V and 0 bases at J, leaving 6 bases unmatched. CDR1 is SGDLS, CDR2 YYNGEE, per germline. The CDR3 totals 16 residues.

V is TRBV11-2 and J is TRBJ1-3, with D tentatively TRBD1 (5 bases). The germline V gene has CDR1 SGHAT and CDR2 FQNNGV. CDR3 size: 16 residues. V lost 4 bases and J lost 2, with 15 bases in between. CDR3 protein: CASSSRGGEPGNTIYF. CDR3 bases: TGTGCCAGCAGCTCCCGGGGGGGGGAGCCTGGAAACACCATATATTTT.

V is TRBV15 and J is TRBJ1-1; 7 nucleotides agree with TRBD1. The CDR3 loop spans 14 amino acids. Losses at the gene ends were 1 base for V and 4 bases for J; bases not matched to a gene: 3. Germline V CDR1 and CDR2: LNHNV, YYDKDF (reference sequence). CDR3 sequence: CATSRGGGGTEAFF. The CDR3 DNA sequence: TGTGCCACCAGCAGAGGAGGGGGCGGCACTGAAGCTTTCTTT.

The V gene is TRBV5-4, the J gene TRBJ1-2; D is unclear. The CDR3 is made up of 13 amino acids. Germline lookup yields CDR1 SGHNT and CDR2 YYREEE (reference sequence). The ends were cut back, 6 bases at V and 0 bases at J, with 9 bases in the middle. CDR3 amino acids: CASTELANYGYTF. The DNA of the CDR3 is TGTGCCAGCACGGAGCTAGCTAACTATGGCTACACCTTC.

The J gene is TRBJ2-7, the V gene TRBV27; 8 bases agree with TRBD1. The CDR3 is 15 amino acids. CDR1 is MNHEY, CDR2 SMNVEV, per germline (reference sequence). V lost 6 bases and J lost 0; bases outside the gene matches: 7. The CDR3 nucleotides read TGTGCCAGCAGCTGGACAGGGATTAGCTCCTACGAGCAGTACTTC. Translated, it gives CASSWTGISSYEQYF.

The chain recombines TRBV19 with TRBJ1-2; D is unclear. Between the trimmed V and J ends, which lost 6 bases and 8 bases, there was a span of 10 bases. The CDR3 is 11 residues long. Germline values: CDR1 LNHDA, CDR2 SQIVND (reference sequence). The CDR3 DNA follows: TGTGCCAGTAGCGACATGGTCGGCTACACCTTC. Its protein product is CASSDMVGYTF.

The chain couples TRBV11-3 to TRBJ2-7; tentative D call: TRBD2 (6 bases). Germline V gives CDR1 SGHNT, CDR2 YENEEA. This CDR3 has 15 residues. Trimming left V 7 bases short and J 7 bases short, with 23 bases between. DNA of the CDR3: TGTGCCAGCACCCCCTCCGGGACTGCCAACTTAGAGCAGTACTTC. The encoded protein is CASTPSGTANLEQYF. Based on the CDR3 plus reference TRBV11-3 and TRBJ2-7, the full variable domain is EAGVVQSPRYKIIEKKQPVAFWCNPISGHNTLYWYLQNLGQGPELLIRYENEEAVDDSQLPKDRFSAERLKGVDSTLKIQPAELGDSAVYLCASTPSGTANLEQYFGPGTRLTVT.

In DNA, the CDR3 is TGTGCCAGCAGCGGGGACAGGGTCCGGCAGCCCCAGCATTTT. Protein sequence: CASSGDRVRQPQHF. The chain has TRBV2 and TRBJ1-5; 9 bases align to TRBD1. There are 14 residues in the CDR3. Germline loops: CDR1 SNHLY, CDR2 FYNNEI. V shed 6 bases and J 7 bases; nucleotides not matched to a gene: 7.

The chain links TRBV7-2 to TRBJ2-3, with 7 bases lining up with TRBD2. The V segment lost 1 base and the J segment 0 bases; nucleotides outside the gene matches: 4. Germline CDR1 is SGHTA and CDR2 is FQGNSA. CDR3 length equals 16 residues. The CDR3 loop is CASSLDSRGSTDTQYF. The CDR3 DNA sequence: TGTGCCAGCAGCTTAGATTCGCGGGGGAGCACAGATACGCAGTATTTT.

The genes are TRBV6-5 and TRBJ2-1; D gene unclear. This CDR3 region has 15 residues. Looked up from germline, CDR1 is MNHEY and CDR2 is SVGAGI. Trimming removed 0 bases at V and 2 bases at J, with 8 bases between. CDR3 DNA: TGTGCCAGCAGTTACTCGATACAAGCCTACAATGAGCAGTTCTTC. Translating gives CASSYSIQAYNEQFF.

The V gene is TRBV7-2, the J gene TRBJ2-5; 10 bases agree with TRBD1. Looked up from germline, CDR1 is SGHTA and CDR2 is FQGNSA. The ends lost 4 bases at V and 3 bases at J; junction bases unmatched: 2. This CDR3 spans 14 amino acids. CDR3 sequence: CASSSGTGEETQYF. Written as DNA, the CDR3 is TGTGCCAGCAGCTCCGGGACAGGGGAAGAGACCCAGTACTTC.

The J gene is TRBJ1-2, the V gene TRBV11-2; 12 bases align to TRBD1. The CDR3 length is 15 residues. V was pared by 5 bases and J by 8 bases, with 9 bases of the junction left unmatched. Germline V CDR1 and CDR2: SGHAT, FQNNGV. CDR3 region: CASSPGTGGLSGYTF. The CDR3 DNA sequence: TGTGCCAGCAGCCCTGGGACAGGGGGCCTTTCGGGCTACACCTTC.

J is TRBJ2-1 and V is TRBV28; D perhaps matches TRBD2 (5 bases). Per the germline V gene, CDR1 is MDHEN and CDR2 is SYDVKM. The V and J ends lost 7 bases and 1 base respectively, with 14 bases between them. This CDR3 is built from 15 residues. This CDR3 reads CASTSGPGSYNEQFF. In nucleotides, the CDR3 is TGTGCCAGCACCTCCGGCCCGGGATCCTACAATGAGCAGTTCTTC.

The chain is built from TRBV28 and TRBJ2-5; the match to TRBD1 covers 8 bases. Germline trimming cut 6 bases from V and 1 base from J; bases unmatched to any gene: 7. This CDR3 contains 15 residues. Germline V gives CDR1 MDHEN, CDR2 SYDVKM. CDR3 in amino acids: CASSSGGLGQETQYF. CDR3 DNA: TGTGCCAGCAGCTCAGGGGGCTTAGGCCAAGAGACCCAGTACTTC.

The rearrangement joins TRBV6-1 to TRBJ1-5, with D possibly being TRBD1 (5 bases). The ends were cut back, 3 bases at V and 3 bases at J, with 12 bases in the middle. Per the germline V gene, CDR1 is MNHNS and CDR2 is SASEGT. This CDR3 region has 15 residues. This chain's CDR3 is CASSDLTGLNQPQHF. DNA of the CDR3: TGTGCCAGCAGTGACCTTACAGGTCTCAATCAGCCCCAGCATTTT.